This T cell receptor (beta chain) was recovered during a study of PD-L1 blockade in urothelial cancer. As for the study in general: Blood analyses occurred 3 weeks (second dose) and 6 weeks post treatment start.

Study outcomes and limitations: Those with durable benefit had larger increases in tumor-associated blood clones at 3 weeks.

There were between 1 and 8 samples from each patient, taken pretreatment and on-treatment. Here immunoSEQ multiplex PCR was the method, and the copy in TCRdb shows in-frame clones only, minus some. The sample has about 45,000 clones; 88% are singletons. Notes on this clone: Its specificity is not known.

The sample consisted of PBMCs, taken around atezolizumab (anti-PD-L1) treatment. This TCR was recovered from a woman aged 55-75 years with urothelial cancer.

The CDR3 protein is CASSLANQGYLGYTF. The CDR3 nucleotides are TGTGCCAGCAGCTTAGCGAACCAGGGATATTTGGGCTACACCTTC. The chain recombines TRBV7-8 with TRBJ1-2; possible D gene TRBD1, 5 bases. Trimming shortened V by 0 bases and J by 8 bases, and 16 bases separated the two germline ends. The CDR3 consists of 15 residues. The germline gives CDR1 SGHVS, CDR2 FQNEAQ.